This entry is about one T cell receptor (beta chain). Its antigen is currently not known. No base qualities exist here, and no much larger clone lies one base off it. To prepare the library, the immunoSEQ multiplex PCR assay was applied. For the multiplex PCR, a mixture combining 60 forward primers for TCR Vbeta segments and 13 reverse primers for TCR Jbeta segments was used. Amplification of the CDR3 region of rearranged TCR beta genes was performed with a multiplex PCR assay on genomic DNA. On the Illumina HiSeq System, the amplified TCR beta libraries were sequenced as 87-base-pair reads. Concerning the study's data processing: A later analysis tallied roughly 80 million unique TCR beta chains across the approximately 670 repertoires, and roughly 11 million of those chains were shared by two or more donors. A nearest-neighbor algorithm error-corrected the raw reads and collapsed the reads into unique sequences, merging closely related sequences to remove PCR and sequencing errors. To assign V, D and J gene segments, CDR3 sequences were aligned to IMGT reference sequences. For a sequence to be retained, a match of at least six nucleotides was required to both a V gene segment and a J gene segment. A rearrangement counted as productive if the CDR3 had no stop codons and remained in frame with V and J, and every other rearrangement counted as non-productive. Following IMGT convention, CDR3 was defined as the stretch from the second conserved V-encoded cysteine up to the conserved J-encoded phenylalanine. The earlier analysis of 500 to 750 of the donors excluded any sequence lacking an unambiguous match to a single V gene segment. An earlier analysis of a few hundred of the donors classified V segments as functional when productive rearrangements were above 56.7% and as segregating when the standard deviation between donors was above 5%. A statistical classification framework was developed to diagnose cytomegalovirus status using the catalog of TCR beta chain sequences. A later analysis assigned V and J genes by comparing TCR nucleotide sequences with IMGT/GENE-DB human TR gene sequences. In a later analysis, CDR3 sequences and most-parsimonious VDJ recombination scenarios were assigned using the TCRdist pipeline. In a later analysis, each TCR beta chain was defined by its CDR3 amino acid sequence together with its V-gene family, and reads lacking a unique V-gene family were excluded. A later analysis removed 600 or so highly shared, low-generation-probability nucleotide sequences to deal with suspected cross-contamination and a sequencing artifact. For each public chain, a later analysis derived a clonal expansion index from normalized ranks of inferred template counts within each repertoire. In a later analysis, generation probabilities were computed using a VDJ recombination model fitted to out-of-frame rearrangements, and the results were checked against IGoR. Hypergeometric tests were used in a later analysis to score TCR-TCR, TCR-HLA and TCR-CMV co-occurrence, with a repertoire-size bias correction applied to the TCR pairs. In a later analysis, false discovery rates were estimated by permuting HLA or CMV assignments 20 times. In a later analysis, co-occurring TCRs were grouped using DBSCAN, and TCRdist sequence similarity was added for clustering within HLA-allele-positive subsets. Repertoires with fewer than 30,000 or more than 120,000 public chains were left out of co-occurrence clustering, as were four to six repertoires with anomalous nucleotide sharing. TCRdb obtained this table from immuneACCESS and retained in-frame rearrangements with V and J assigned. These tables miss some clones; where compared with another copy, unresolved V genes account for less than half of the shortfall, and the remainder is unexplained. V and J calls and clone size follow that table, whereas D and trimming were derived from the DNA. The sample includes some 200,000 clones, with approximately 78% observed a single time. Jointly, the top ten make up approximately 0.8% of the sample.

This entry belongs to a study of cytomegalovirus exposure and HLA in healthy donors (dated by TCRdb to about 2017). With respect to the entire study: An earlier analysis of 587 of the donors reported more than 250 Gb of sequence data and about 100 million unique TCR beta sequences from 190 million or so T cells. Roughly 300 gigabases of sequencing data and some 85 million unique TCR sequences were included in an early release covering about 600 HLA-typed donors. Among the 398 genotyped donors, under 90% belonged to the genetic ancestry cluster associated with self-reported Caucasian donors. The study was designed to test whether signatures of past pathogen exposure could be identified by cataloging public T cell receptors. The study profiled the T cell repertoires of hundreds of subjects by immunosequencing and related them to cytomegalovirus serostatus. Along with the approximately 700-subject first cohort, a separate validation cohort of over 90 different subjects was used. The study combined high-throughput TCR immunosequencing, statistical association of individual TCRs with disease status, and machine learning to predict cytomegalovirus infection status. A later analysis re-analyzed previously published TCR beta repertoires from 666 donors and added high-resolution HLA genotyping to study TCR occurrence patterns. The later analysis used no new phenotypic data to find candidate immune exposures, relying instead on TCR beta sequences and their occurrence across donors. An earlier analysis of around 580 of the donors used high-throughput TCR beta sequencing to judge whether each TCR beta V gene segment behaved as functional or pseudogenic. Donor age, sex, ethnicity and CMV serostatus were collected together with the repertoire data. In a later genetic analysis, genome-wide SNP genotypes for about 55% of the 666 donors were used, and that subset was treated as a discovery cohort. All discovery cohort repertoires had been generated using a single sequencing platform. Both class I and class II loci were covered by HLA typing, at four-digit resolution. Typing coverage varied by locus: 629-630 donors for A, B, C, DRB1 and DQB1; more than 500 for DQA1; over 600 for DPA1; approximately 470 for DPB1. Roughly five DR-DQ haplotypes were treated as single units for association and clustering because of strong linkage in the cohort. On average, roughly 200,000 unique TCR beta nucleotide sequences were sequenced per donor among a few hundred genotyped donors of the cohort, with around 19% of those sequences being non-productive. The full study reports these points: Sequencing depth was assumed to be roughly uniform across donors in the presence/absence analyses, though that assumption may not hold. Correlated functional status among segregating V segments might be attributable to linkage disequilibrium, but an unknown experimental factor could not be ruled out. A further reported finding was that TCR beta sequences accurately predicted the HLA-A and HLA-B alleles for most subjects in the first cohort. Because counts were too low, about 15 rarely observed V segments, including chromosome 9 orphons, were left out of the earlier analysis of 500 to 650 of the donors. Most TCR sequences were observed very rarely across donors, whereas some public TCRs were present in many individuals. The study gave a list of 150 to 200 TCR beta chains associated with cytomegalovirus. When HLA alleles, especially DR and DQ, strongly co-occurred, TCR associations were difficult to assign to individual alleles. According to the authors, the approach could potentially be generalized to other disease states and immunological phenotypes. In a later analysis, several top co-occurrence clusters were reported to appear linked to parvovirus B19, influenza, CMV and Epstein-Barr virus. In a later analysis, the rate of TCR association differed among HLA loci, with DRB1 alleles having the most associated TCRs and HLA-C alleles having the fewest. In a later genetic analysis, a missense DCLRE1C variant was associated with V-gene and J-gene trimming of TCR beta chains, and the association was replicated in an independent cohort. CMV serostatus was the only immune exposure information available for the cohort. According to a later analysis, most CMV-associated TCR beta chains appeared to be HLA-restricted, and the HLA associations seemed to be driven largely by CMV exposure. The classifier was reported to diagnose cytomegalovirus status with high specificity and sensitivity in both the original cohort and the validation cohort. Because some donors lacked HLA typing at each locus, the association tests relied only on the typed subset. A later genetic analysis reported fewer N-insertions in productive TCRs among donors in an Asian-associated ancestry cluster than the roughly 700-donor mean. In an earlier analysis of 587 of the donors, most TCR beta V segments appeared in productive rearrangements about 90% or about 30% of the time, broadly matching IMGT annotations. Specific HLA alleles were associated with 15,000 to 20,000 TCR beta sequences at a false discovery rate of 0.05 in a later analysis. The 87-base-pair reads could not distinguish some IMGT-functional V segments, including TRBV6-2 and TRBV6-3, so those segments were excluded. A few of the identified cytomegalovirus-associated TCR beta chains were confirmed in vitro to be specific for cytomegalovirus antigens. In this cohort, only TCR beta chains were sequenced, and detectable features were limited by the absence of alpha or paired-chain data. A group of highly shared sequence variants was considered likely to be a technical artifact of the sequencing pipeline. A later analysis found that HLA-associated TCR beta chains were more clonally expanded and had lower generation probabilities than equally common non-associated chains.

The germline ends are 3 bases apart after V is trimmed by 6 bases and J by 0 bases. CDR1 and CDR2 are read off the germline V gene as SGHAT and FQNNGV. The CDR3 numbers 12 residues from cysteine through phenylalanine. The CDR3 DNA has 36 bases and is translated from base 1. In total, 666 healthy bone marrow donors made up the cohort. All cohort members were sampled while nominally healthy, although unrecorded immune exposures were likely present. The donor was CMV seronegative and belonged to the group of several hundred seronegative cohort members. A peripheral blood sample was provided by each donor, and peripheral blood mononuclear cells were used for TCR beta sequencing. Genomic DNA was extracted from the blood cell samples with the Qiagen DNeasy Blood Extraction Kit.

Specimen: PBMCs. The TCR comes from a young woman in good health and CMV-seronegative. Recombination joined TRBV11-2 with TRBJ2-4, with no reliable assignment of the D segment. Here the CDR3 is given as CASRAAKNIQYF. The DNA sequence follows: TGTGCCAGCAGGGCAGCCAAAAACATTCAGTACTTC.